Shown below are 4 T cell receptor beta chains from a single sample sequenced in a study of shared clonotypes between healthy human individuals. CD45RO-negative, CCR7-positively selected cells formed the naive CD8 fraction, excluding terminally differentiated effector memory CD45RA+ cells. Data came from immunoSEQ multiplex PCR; TCRdb stores just in-frame clones and leaves some out. The sample yields some 2 million clones, about 95% seen once. The specimen was naive CD8+ T cells sorted from blood. The source is a young man in good health.

This chain joins TRBV5-1 and TRBJ2-7, with 7 positions matching TRBD2. Germline CDR1 SGHRS, CDR2 YFSETQ. The CDR3 loop spans 14 amino acids. V lost 4 bases, J lost 1 base, and 5 bases stayed unmatched. The CDR3 spells CASSSGLGSYEQYF. The CDR3, as DNA: TGCGCCAGCAGCAGTGGACTAGGATCCTACGAGCAGTACTTC.

J is TRBJ2-7 and V is TRBV10-3; the match to TRBD1 covers 7 bases. CDR1 is ENHRY, CDR2 SYGVKD, per germline. V was clipped by 5 bases and J by 4 bases; unmatched bases: 8. The CDR3 runs 14 residues. This chain's CDR3 is CAISRDREEYEQYF. CDR3 bases: TGTGCCATCAGTCGGGACAGAGAGGAGTACGAGCAGTACTTC.

This chain uses TRBV7-5 with TRBJ2-7; TRBD2, as called in the table, went unchecked against the DNA. TRBV7-5 is given as a pseudogene. This CDR3 has 18 amino acids. The CDR3 spells CARSPRDGGLDESYEQYF. CDR3 DNA: TGTGCCAGAAGCCCCAGAGATGGGGGACTAGATGAATCCTACGAGCAGTACTTC.

V gene TRBV27 combines with J gene TRBJ1-2; the D gene is possibly TRBD1 (6 bases). V was cut by 3 bases and J by 5 bases, with 19 bases left in between. The germline CDR1 and CDR2 sequences are MNHEY and SMNVEV (reference sequence). CDR3 length: 16 amino acids. This chain's CDR3 is CASSLGQGFGSYGYTF. CDR3 DNA sequence: TGTGCCAGCAGTTTGGGGCAGGGGTTTGGCTCTTATGGCTACACCTTC.